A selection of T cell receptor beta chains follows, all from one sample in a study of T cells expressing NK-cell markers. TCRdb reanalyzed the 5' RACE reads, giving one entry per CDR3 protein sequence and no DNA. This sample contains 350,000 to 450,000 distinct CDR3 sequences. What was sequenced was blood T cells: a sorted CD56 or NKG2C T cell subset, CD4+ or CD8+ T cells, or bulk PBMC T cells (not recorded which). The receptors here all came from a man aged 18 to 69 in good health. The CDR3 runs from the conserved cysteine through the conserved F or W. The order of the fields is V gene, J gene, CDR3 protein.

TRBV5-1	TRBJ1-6	CASSWGAGTNSPLHF
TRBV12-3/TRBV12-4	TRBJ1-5	CASARGAPNQPQHF
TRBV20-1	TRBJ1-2	CSARDRGGGYTF
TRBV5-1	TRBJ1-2	CASSFFGTVDYGYTF
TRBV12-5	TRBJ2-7	CASGSIYEQYF
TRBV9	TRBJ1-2	CASSQPTGRPGGGYTF
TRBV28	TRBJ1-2	CASTIYRSNYGYTF
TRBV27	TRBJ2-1	CASSPRVAGHNEQFF
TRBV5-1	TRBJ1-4	CASSSGQGRPTNEKLFF
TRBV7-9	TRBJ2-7	CASSSLGVYEQYF
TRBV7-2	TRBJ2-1	CASSLALRPGTSSDEQFF
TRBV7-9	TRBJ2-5	CASSLALVKKYF
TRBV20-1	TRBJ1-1	CSARHLGGFGIAEAFF
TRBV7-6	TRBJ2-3	CASSFTASSTDTQYF
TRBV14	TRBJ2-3	CASSQRRGVITDTQYF
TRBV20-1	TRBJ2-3	CSARGAFTSGGATDTQYF
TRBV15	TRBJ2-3	CATSRAVAAGITDTQYF
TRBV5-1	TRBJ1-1	CASSLYRGANEAFF
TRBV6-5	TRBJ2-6	CASSYRDPGANVLTF
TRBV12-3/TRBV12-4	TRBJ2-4	CASRQTGGHIQYF
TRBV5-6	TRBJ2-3	CASRRDSRTQYF
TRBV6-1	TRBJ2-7	CATQFSGSSYEQYF
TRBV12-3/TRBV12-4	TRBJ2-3	CASSYLALNKLTDTQYF
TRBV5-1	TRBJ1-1	CASSLALMTGAFTEAFF
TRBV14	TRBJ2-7	CASSTDPGTGNYEQYF
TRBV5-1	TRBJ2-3	CASNRGGDTQYF
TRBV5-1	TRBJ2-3	CASQRGATRTDTQYF
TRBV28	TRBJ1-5	CASSEGAGRHRQPQHF
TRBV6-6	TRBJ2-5	CASSPSIQTQYF
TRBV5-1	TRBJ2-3	CASSLATIALDTQYF
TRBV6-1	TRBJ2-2	CASSKGWSAGELFF
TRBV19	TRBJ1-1	CASSATYRVNTEAFF
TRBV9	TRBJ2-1	CASSTPSGGAYNEQFF
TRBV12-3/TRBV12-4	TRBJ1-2	CASSFHKGYTF
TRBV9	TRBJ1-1	CASSEDSYTEAFF
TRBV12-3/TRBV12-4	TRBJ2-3	CASSTLGFASTDTQYF
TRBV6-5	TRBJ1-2	CASSNRGQGAVGYTF
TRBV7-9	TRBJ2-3	CASSSTGQGALRDTQYF
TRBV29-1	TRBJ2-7	CSVDGVRGRREIGEQYF
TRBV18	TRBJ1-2	CASSPMGRDGYTF
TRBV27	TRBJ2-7	CASSIQQGLSYEQYF
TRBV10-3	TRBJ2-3	CAISERAGVTDTQYF
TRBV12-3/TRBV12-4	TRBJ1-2	CASSEPGQGLYGYTF
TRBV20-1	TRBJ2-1	CSARDGVNEQFF
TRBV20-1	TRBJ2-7	CSAKRHGAYRQREQYF
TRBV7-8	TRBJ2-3	CASSHARRGYTDTQYF
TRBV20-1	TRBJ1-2	CSAKRAGGPYGYTF
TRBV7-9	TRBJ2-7	CASSPTGTVAYEQYF
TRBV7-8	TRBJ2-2	CASSFRDTRGELFF
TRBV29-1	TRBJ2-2	CSVVGPINTGELFFF
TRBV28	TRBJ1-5	CASASRQGPNQPQHF
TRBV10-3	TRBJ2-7	CAIRPTLAGVGVNYEQYF
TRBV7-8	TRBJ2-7	CASSFATDYEQYF
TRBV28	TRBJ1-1	CASRAGGASTEAFF
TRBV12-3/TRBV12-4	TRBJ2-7	CASTSRAGKRYEQYF
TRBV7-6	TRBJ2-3	CASSLVQLAGSTDTQYF
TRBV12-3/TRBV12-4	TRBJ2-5	CASSPFVRPQETQYF
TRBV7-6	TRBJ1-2	CASSPAGGQGREVGYTF
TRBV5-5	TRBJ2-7	CASSLVQGSYEQYF